This entry features one TCR beta chain sequence. This may stem from a read error, because a much larger clone lies one nucleotide away. Looked up from germline, CDR1 is DFQATT and CDR2 is SNEGSKA (reference sequence). Trimming took 1 base from V and 4 from J, leaving 15 bases between them. The CDR3 is 15 amino acids. Semi-nested PCR with Nested Universal Primer A followed constant-region reverse priming of full-length variable regions. From the 5' RACE reads, TCRdb called clonotypes with MiXCR, one entry per CDR3 protein. Seen here are about 32,000 distinct CDR3 sequences, around a quarter observed once, and the top ten hold roughly 4%.

The chain carries TRBV20-1 and TRBJ2-3; D is possibly TRBD1 or TRBD2 (6 bases each). The receptor's source is a female donor with breast cancer. The sample was memory CD4+ T cells sorted from blood. Regarding subset: memory CD4+ T cells, CD4+CD45RO+CD25-. The CDR3 here is CSARALRGPADTQYF. The CDR3 DNA follows: TGCAGTGCTAGAGCCCTACGGGGGCCGGCAGATACGCAGTATTTT.